This T cell receptor beta chain was obtained from a study of identical twins. The V end was cut by 7 bases, the J end by 5 bases, with 14 bases between. Per the germline V gene, CDR1 is SQVTM and CDR2 is ANQGSEA. The CDR3 sequence is 12 residues long. One entry per CDR3 protein, called by TCRdb with MiXCR from the 5' RACE reads. The data show 600,000 to 850,000 distinct CDR3 sequences, 15% to 20% seen once. These data also featured in a second study, about T cells expressing NK-cell markers. From that study: These clonotypes, the leaders elsewhere, also led the CD3+CD56-NKG2C+ fraction in four donors.

J is TRBJ2-5 and V is TRBV29-1, with TRBD1 as a possible D gene (6 bases). This receptor was obtained from a woman aged 18-29 years in good health. Sequenced material: PBMCs. DNA of the CDR3: TGCAGCGCTTTGGGGGCTGAGGAGACCCAGTACTTC. Translated, it gives CSALGAEETQYF.